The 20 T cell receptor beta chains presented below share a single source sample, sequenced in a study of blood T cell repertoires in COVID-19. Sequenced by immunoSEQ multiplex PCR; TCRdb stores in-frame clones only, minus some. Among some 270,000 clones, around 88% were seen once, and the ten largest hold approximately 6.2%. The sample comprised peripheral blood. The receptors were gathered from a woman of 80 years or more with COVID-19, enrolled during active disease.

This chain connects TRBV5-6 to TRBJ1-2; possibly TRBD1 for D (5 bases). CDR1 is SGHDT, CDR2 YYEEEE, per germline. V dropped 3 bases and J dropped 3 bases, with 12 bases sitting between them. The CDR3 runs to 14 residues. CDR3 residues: CASSSRGFYYGYTF. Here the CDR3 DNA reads TGTGCCAGCAGCTCAAGGGGATTTTACTATGGCTACACCTTC. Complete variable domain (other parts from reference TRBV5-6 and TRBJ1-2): DAGVTQSPTHLIKTRGQQVTLRCSPKSGHDTVSWYQQALGQGPQFIFQYYEEEERQRGNFPDRFSGHQFPNYSSELNVNALLLGDSALYLCASSSRGFYYGYTFGSGTRLTVV.

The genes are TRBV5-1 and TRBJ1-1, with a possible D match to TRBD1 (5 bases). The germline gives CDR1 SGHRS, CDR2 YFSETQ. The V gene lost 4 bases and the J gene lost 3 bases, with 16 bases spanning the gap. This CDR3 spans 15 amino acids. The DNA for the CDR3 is TGCGCCAGCAGCCGGGGGGGTGACAGAGACACTGAAGCTTTCTTT. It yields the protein CASSRGGDRDTEAFF.

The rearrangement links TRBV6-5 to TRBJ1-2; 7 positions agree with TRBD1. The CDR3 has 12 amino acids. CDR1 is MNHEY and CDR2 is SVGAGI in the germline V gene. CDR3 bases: TGTGCGACCTATAGGACAGGATATGGCTACACCTTC. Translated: CATYRTGYGYTF.

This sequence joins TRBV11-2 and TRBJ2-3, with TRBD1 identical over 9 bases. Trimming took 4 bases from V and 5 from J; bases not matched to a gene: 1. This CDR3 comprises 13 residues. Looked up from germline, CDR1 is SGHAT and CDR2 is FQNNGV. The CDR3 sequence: CASSWDREDTQYF. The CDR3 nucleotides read TGTGCCAGCAGCTGGGACAGGGAAGATACGCAGTATTTT.

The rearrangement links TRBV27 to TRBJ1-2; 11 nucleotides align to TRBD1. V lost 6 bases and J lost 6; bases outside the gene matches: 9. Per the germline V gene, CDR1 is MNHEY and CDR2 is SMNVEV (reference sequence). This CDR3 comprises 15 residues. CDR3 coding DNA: TGTGCCAGCAGCCCCAGGACAGGGGGCCTCGATGGCTACACCTTC. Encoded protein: CASSPRTGGLDGYTF.

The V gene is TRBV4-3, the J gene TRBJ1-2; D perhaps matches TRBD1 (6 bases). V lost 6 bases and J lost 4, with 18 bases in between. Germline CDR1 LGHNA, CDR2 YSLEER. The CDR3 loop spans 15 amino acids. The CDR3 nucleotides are TGCGCCAGCAGTGACAGGAGTTTCGGCTTCTATGGCTACACCTTC. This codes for CASSDRSFGFYGYTF.

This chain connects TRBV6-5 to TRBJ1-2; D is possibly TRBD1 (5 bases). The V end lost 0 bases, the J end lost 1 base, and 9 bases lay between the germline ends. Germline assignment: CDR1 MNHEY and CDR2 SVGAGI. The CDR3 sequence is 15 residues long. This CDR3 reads CASSYSYRGNYGYTF. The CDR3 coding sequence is TGTGCCAGCAGTTACTCTTATAGGGGTAACTATGGCTACACCTTC.

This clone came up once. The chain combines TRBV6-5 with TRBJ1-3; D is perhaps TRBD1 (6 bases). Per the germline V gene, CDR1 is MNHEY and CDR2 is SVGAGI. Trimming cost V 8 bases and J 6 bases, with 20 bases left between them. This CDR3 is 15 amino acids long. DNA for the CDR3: TGTGCCAGCCTAGGACTGGGGGCGGTGGAAAACACCATATATTTT. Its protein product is CASLGLGAVENTIYF.

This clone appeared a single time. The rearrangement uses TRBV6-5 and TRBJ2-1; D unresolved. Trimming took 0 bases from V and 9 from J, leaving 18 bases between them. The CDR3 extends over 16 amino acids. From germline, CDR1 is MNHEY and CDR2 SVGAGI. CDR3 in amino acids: CASSYSTSLELGEQFF. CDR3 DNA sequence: TGTGCCAGCAGTTACTCAACCTCCCTGGAGCTGGGTGAGCAGTTCTTC.

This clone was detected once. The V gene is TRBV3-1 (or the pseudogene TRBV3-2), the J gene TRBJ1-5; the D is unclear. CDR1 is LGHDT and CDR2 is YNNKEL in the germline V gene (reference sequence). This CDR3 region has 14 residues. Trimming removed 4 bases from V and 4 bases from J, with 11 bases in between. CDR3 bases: TGTGCCAGCAGCCCGGGTGGATTTAATCAGCCCCAGCATTTT. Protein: CASSPGGFNQPQHF.

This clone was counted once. Written as DNA, the CDR3 is TGTGCCAGCTCACCACCGGGACGGGGGGGGAGGAACACTGAAGCTTTCTTT. Its protein is CASSPPGRGGRNTEAFF. The chain has TRBV18 and TRBJ1-1; D is possibly TRBD1 (5 bases). CDR1 KGHSH and CDR2 LQKENI come from the germline V gene. The CDR3 totals 17 residues. V was shortened by 0 bases and J by 1 base, with 15 bases between the two germline ends.

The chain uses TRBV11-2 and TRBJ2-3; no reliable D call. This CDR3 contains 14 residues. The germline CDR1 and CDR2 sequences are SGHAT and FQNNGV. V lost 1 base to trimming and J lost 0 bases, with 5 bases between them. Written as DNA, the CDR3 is TGTGCCAGCAGCTTAGGGCCGAGCACAGATACGCAGTATTTT. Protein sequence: CASSLGPSTDTQYF.

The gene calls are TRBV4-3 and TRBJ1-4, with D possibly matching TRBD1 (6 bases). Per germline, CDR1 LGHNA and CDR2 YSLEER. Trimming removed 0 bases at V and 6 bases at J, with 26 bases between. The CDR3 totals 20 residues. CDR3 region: CASSQETGGKGTRTDEKLFF. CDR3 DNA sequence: TGCGCCAGCAGCCAAGAAACGGGGGGCAAGGGAACGAGAACAGATGAAAAACTGTTTTTT.

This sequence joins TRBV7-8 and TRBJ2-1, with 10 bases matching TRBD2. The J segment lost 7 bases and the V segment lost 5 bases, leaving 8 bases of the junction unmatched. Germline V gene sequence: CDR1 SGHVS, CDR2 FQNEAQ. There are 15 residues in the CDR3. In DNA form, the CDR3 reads TGTGCCAGCAGCCCGAGCGGGGGGGCGAAAAATGAGCAGTTCTTC. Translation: CASSPSGGAKNEQFF.

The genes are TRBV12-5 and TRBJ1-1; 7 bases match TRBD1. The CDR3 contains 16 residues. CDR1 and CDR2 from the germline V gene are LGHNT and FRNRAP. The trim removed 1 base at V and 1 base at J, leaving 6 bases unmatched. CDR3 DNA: TGTGCTAGTGGTTTGGGCGCCGGGACAGAGAACACTGAAGCTTTCTTT. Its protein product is CASGLGAGTENTEAFF.

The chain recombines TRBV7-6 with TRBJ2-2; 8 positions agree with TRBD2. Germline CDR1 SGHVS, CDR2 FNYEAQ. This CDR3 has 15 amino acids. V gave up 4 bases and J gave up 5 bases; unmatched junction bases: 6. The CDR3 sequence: CASSSGLGRTGELFF. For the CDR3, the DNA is TGTGCCAGCAGCTCGGGACTAGGAAGGACCGGGGAGCTGTTTTTT. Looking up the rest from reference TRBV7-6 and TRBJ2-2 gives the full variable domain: GAGVSQSPRYKVTKRGQDVALRCDPISGHVSLYWYRQALGQGPEFLTYFNYEAQQDKSGLPNDRFSAERPEGSISTLTIQRTEQRDSAMYRCASSSGLGRTGELFFGEGSRLTVL.

In DNA form, the CDR3 reads TGTGCCAGCAGCGGGACAGGAAGGCTTAATCAGCCCCAGCATTTT. As protein: CASSGTGRLNQPQHF. J is TRBJ1-5 and V is TRBV5-6; 8 bases match TRBD1. Trimming cost V 4 bases and J 4 bases; bases outside gene matches: 7. From germline, CDR1 is SGHDT and CDR2 YYEEEE. The CDR3 sequence is 15 residues long.

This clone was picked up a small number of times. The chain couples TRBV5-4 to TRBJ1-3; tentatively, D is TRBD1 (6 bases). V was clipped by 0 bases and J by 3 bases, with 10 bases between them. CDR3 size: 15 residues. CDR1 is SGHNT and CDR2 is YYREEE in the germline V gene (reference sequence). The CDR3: CASSLAGANGNTIYF. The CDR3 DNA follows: TGTGCCAGCAGCTTGGCAGGGGCGAATGGAAACACCATATATTTT.

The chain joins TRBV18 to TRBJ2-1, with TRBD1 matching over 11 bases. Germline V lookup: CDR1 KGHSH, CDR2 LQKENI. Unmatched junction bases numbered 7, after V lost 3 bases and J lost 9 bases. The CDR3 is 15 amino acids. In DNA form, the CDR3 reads TGTGCCAGCTCACCGACCGGGACAGGGGGGTTTGAGCAGTTCTTC. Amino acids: CASSPTGTGGFEQFF.

CDR3: CASSPWTSGGDPYNEQFF. CDR3 bases: TGTGCCAGCAGTCCCTGGACTAGCGGGGGGGATCCCTACAATGAGCAGTTCTTC. The chain uses TRBV6-2 or TRBV6-3 and TRBJ2-1; 15 nucleotides match TRBD2. The V gene end was trimmed by 5 bases and the J gene end by 2 bases; junction bases not matched to a gene: 7. Germline-derived CDR1 and CDR2 are MNHEY and SVGEGT. This CDR3 region has 18 residues.